Listed here are 4 T cell receptor beta chains from one sample, sequenced in a study of blood T cell repertoires in COVID-19. Repertoires were generated with immunoSEQ multiplex PCR, while TCRdb's copy carries only in-frame clones and drops some. The sample records fewer than 450,000 clones, about 91% being singletons. Sample: peripheral blood. Receptor source: a woman aged 45-65 years with COVID-19, enrolled during active disease.

The chain recombines TRBV4-1 with TRBJ2-7, with a possible D match to TRBD2 (5 bases). V shed 0 bases and J shed 1 base, with 10 bases lying between them. From germline, CDR1 is MGHRA and CDR2 YSYEKL. The CDR3 contains 15 residues. CDR3 nucleotide sequence: TGCGCCAGCAGCCAAGATCGGGGAACATCCTACGAGCAGTACTTC. It specifies CASSQDRGTSYEQYF.

This chain connects TRBV30 to TRBJ2-1; the match to TRBD2 covers 15 bases. J gave up 10 bases and V 3 bases, and 7 bases lay outside the gene matches. The CDR3 extends over 15 amino acids. Per the germline V gene, CDR1 is GTSNPN and CDR2 is SVGIG (reference sequence). The CDR3 loop is CAWRGLAGGPSEQFF. The CDR3, as DNA: TGTGCCTGGAGAGGACTAGCGGGGGGGCCGAGCGAGCAGTTCTTC.

The rearrangement links TRBV28 to TRBJ2-1, with a tentative D call TRBD1 (6 bases). Per the germline V gene, CDR1 is MDHEN and CDR2 is SYDVKM. The V end lost 8 bases, the J end lost 5 bases, and 13 bases lay between the germline ends. The CDR3 consists of 13 residues. CDR3 loop: CASAQWGHNEQFF. The CDR3 DNA reads TGTGCCAGCGCGCAATGGGGGCACAATGAGCAGTTCTTC. Drawing the rest from reference TRBV28 and TRBJ2-1, the complete variable domain is DVKVTQSSRYLVKRTGEKVFLECVQDMDHENMFWYRQDPGLGLRLIYFSYDVKMKEKGDIPEGYSVSREKKERFSLILESASTNQTSMYLCASAQWGHNEQFFGPGTRLTVL.

There are a few counts of this clone. The chain is built from TRBV6-1 and TRBJ2-5; D is undetermined. This CDR3 contains 16 residues. Trimming removed 0 bases at V and 3 bases at J, with 14 bases between. The V gene's germline CDR1 is MNHNS and CDR2 SASEGT. CDR3 amino acids: CASSEAALGTKETQYF. CDR3 DNA sequence: TGTGCCAGCAGTGAAGCTGCCCTTGGCACCAAAGAGACCCAGTACTTC.